What follows are 10 T cell receptor beta chains derived from one specimen sequenced in a study of blood T cell repertoires in COVID-19. TCRdb's table, derived via immunoSEQ multiplex PCR, lists solely in-frame clones and lacks some. The sample has roughly 350,000 clones; around nine tenths are singletons. Sequencing used peripheral blood. The receptor set was obtained from a young woman who had recovered from COVID-19.

With regard to this clone: The junction differs from germline at one of its ends, possibly a read error. The chain links TRBV15 to TRBJ1-4, with 10 bases that match TRBD1. CDR1 and CDR2 from the germline V gene are LNHNV and YYDKDF (reference sequence). This CDR3 is built from 17 residues. CDR3 coding DNA: TGTGCCACCAGCGGAGAAGAGACAGGGGGCATGGGTGAAAAACTGTTTTTT. It is translated as CATSGEETGGMGEKLFF.

J is TRBJ1-1 and V is TRBV9; D unresolved. The CDR3 totals 14 residues. Germline CDR1 reads SGDLS; CDR2 reads YYNGEE. Trimming cost V 4 bases and J 0 bases, with 10 bases left between them. In DNA, the CDR3 is TGTGCCAGCAGCCGCGCCGCCCTGAACACTGAAGCTTTCTTT. Translation gives CASSRAALNTEAFF.

The chain carries TRBV5-1 and TRBJ1-1, with D maybe TRBD1 (6 bases). This CDR3 has 13 residues. Germline assignment: CDR1 SGHRS and CDR2 YFSETQ. V was pared by 0 bases and J by 11 bases, with 14 bases between. As DNA, the CDR3 is TGCGCCAGCAGCTTGGAAGGGGGGGTATTGGCTTTCTTT. Protein product: CASSLEGGVLAFF.

The CDR3 nucleotides read TGTGCCAGCAGCCAAACGAGGCTTCCGGGCTACACCTTC. It specifies CASSQTRLPGYTF. The chain has TRBV12-3 or TRBV12-4 and TRBJ1-2, with D hard to call. This CDR3 has 13 residues. V was pared by 6 bases and J by 8 bases, with 16 bases between.

The chain joins TRBV3-1 (or the pseudogene TRBV3-2) to TRBJ2-2, with TRBD2 matching over 10 bases. Per germline, CDR1 LGHDT and CDR2 YNNKEL (reference sequence). V was pared by 0 bases and J by 0 bases, with 10 bases of the junction left unmatched. CDR3 length: 20 residues. The CDR3 nucleotides read TGTGCCAGCAGCCAAGATTCTCCACTAGCGGGGTTCGCGAACACCGGGGAGCTGTTTTTT. Translated, it gives CASSQDSPLAGFANTGELFF.

This chain connects TRBV19 to TRBJ1-5; a weak D match, TRBD1 (6 bases). CDR1 is LNHDA, CDR2 SQIVND, per germline (reference sequence). The CDR3 runs to 17 residues. V was trimmed by 10 bases and J by 4 bases, leaving 26 bases between them. The CDR3 loop reads CATAPWVGRGGNQPQHF. The CDR3 DNA sequence: TGTGCCACCGCCCCCTGGGTGGGCAGGGGCGGGAATCAGCCCCAGCATTTT. The full variable domain, rest sourced from reference TRBV19 and TRBJ1-5, is DGGITQSPKYLFRKEGQNVTLSCEQNLNHDAMYWYRQDPGQGLRLIYYSQIVNDFQKGDIAEGYSVSREKKESFPLTVTSAQKNPTAFYLCATAPWVGRGGNQPQHFGDGTRLSIL.

The V gene is TRBV27, the J gene TRBJ1-4, with 11 bases identical to TRBD1. Trimming took 8 bases from V and 5 from J; bases not matched to a gene: 7. Looked up from germline, CDR1 is MNHEY and CDR2 is SMNVEV (reference sequence). The CDR3 is 15 amino acids. CDR3 sequence (DNA): TGTGCCAGCCGGGACAGGGGGACGTTGAATGAAAAACTGTTTTTT. Amino acids: CASRDRGTLNEKLFF.

The chain uses TRBV13 and TRBJ1-3; D is unresolved. V was shortened by 1 base and J by 3 bases, with 4 bases between the two germline ends. Germline lookup yields CDR1 PRHDT and CDR2 FYEKMQ (reference sequence). This CDR3 is 13 amino acids long. The CDR3 region is CASSLDYGNTIYF. The CDR3 DNA reads TGTGCCAGCAGCTTAGATTATGGAAACACCATATATTTT.

This chain links TRBV19 with TRBJ1-1; no clear D. V dropped 6 bases and J dropped 2 bases, with 10 bases sitting between them. This CDR3 region has 13 residues. Germline values: CDR1 LNHDA, CDR2 SQIVND (reference sequence). The DNA of the CDR3 is TGTGCCAGTAGGAAAGAACTCAACACTGAAGCTTTCTTT. Amino acid sequence: CASRKELNTEAFF.

This sequence joins TRBV18 and TRBJ2-2; 11 bases align to TRBD2. J lost 0 bases, V lost 3 bases, and 6 bases had no gene match. The germline V gene has CDR1 KGHSH and CDR2 LQKENI. The CDR3 consists of 18 residues. CDR3 loop: CASSPLGTSGSNTGELFF. DNA for the CDR3: TGTGCCAGCTCACCCTTAGGGACTAGCGGTTCGAACACCGGGGAGCTGTTTTTT.